This record looks at one T cell receptor (beta chain) sequence and its context. TCRdb independently ran MiXCR on the RT-PCR reads; one entry per CDR3 protein. The sample holds more than 450,000 distinct CDR3 sequences; roughly 10% are singletons and the top ten take approximately 11%. This CDR3 has 15 amino acids. V was clipped by 4 bases and J by 7 bases; unmatched bases: 11. Germline CDR1 is SGHRS and CDR2 is YFSETQ. This specimen comes from a study of response to subunit inactivated influenza vaccine. The same sample was also studied in work on T cells expressing NK-cell markers. From that second work: The cDNA for TCR beta came from 5'RACE template switching with UMIs. The TCR beta repertoires originated in sorted CD3+CD56+NKG2C+, CD3+CD56+NKG2C- and CD3+CD56-NKG2C+ T cells.

The clonotype was recovered from a man aged 50 to 59 who received an inactivated influenza vaccine. V gene TRBV5-1 combines with J gene TRBJ2-1; 7 positions agree with TRBD1. Specimen: PBMCs from blood, collected on the day of vaccination. CDR3 in amino acids: CASSRLEDRPNEQFF. The CDR3 DNA is TGCGCCAGCAGCCGGCTGGAGGACAGGCCGAATGAGCAGTTCTTC.